Presented here are 24 T cell receptor beta chains from one specimen sequenced in a study of T cells in Graves' hyperthyroidism and ophthalmopathy. Researchers amplified the TCR beta CDR3 regions from RNA transcripts. First-round RT-PCR targeting the TCR CDR3 was performed with the HTBI primer set. TCRdb reanalysed the multiplex PCR reads using MiXCR and keeps one entry per CDR3 protein. The sample shows a few hundred thousand distinct CDR3 sequences, roughly 18% of them seen only once. The source material was blood. The receptors here all came from a man between 18 and 35 years old with Graves' ophthalmopathy.

This clonotype was seen a handful of times. The chain couples TRBV13 to TRBJ2-4; the match to TRBD2 covers 14 bases. The CDR3 runs 20 residues. With V trimmed by 8 bases and J by 3 bases, 18 bases remained unmatched. Germline V gene data show CDR1 as PRHDT and CDR2 as FYEKMQ (reference sequence). CDR3 region: CASRSTSGGASPKGKNIQYF. CDR3 in DNA: TGTGCCAGCCGCTCGACTAGCGGGGGGGCTTCCCCTAAGGGCAAAAACATTCAGTACTTC. The variable domain in full, completed from reference TRBV13 and TRBJ2-4, reads AAGVIQSPRHLIKEKRETATLKCYPIPRHDTVYWYQQGPGQDPQFLISFYEKMQSDKGSIPDRFSAQQFSDYHSELNMSSLELGDSALYFCASRSTSGGASPKGKNIQYFGAGTRLSVL.

The V gene is TRBV10-3, the J gene TRBJ1-4; 9 positions match TRBD1. V lost 7 bases and J lost 7; bases outside the gene matches: 7. Germline values: CDR1 ENHRY, CDR2 SYGVKD. The CDR3 length is 14 residues. CDR3 in amino acids: CAINRDRESEKLFF. The CDR3 coding sequence is TGTGCCATCAATCGGGACAGGGAGAGTGAAAAACTGTTTTTT.

CDR3 sequence reads: CATRKQGADDTEAFF. In nucleotides, the CDR3 is TGTGCCACCAGAAAACAGGGGGCGGATGACACTGAAGCTTTCTTT. This sequence joins TRBV15 and TRBJ1-1; TRBD1 agrees at 9 bases. Losses at the gene ends were 6 bases for V and 3 bases for J; bases not matched to a gene: 8. From germline, CDR1 is LNHNV and CDR2 YYDKDF (reference sequence). The length of the CDR3 is 15 residues.

This clonotype was seen ten or more times. The chain employs TRBV19 and TRBJ2-3; D call uncertain. Germline CDR1 is LNHDA and CDR2 is SQIVND (reference sequence). The CDR3 is 14 residues long. V dropped 5 bases and J dropped 4 bases, with 13 bases sitting between them. CDR3 residues: CASSGLGLADTQYF. The CDR3 nucleotides read TGTGCCAGTAGTGGCCTAGGTCTGGCAGATACGCAGTATTTT.

Turning to this clonotype: A much larger clone lies a single base off, so this may be a read error. In this CDR3 the conserved last residue, phenylalanine or tryptophan, is missing, so a read error is likely. J is TRBJ2-7 and V is TRBV5-5; maybe TRBD1 (6 bases). Trimming took 4 bases from V and 0 from J, leaving 11 bases between them. CDR1 SGHKS and CDR2 YYEKEE come from the germline V gene (reference sequence). This CDR3 is 14 amino acids long. DNA of the CDR3: TGTGCCAGCAGCATTACAGGGAGCTCCTACGAGCAGTACCTC. Amino acids: CASSITGSSYEQYL.

A few counts support this clonotype. The V call is TRBV27, the J call TRBJ1-5; D unclear. In germline, CDR1 is MNHEY, CDR2 SMNVEV (reference sequence). Trimming removed 5 bases at V and 4 bases at J, with 12 bases between. There are 14 residues in the CDR3. CDR3: CASSHQSGNQPQHF. The CDR3 bases are TGTGCCAGCAGTCACCAGAGCGGTAATCAGCCCCAGCATTTT.

This clonotype has only a few counts. The genes are TRBV10-3 and TRBJ1-1, with TRBD1 identical over 9 bases. Trimming took 11 bases from V and 5 from J; bases not matched to a gene: 6. Per germline, CDR1 ENHRY and CDR2 SYGVKD. This CDR3 region has 12 residues. Here the CDR3 reads CASGQGLTEAFF. The CDR3 DNA follows: TGTGCCTCCGGACAGGGGCTAACTGAAGCTTTCTTT.

This chain connects TRBV2 to TRBJ2-7, with 10 bases identical to TRBD1. This CDR3 region has 13 residues. Germline assignment: CDR1 SNHLY and CDR2 FYNNEI. With 3 bases clipped from V and 5 bases from J, the junction kept 1 base outside the gene matches. CDR3 sequence (DNA): TGTGCCAGCAGTGACGGGACAGGGGACGAGCAGTACTTC. This gives the protein CASSDGTGDEQYF.

A few counts support this clonotype. The gene calls are TRBV6-1 and TRBJ1-2, with D possibly matching TRBD1 (5 bases). The CDR3 is 14 amino acids. CDR1 and CDR2 from the germline V gene are MNHNS and SASEGT. V lost 7 bases and J 5 bases, leaving 17 bases between the germline ends. The CDR3 region is CASTRAGLSYGYTF. CDR3 bases: TGTGCCAGCACCAGGGCCGGTTTAAGTTATGGCTACACCTTC.

The chain has TRBV6-1 and TRBJ1-1, with 8 bases that match TRBD1. This CDR3 spans 18 amino acids. CDR1 MNHNS and CDR2 SASEGT come from the germline V gene. The ends lost 1 base at V and 4 bases at J; junction bases unmatched: 14. The CDR3 DNA reads TGTGCCAGCAGTGAAGAAGGAGGAGACAGGGGTTGGAGCACTGAAGCTTTCTTT. Translated: CASSEEGGDRGWSTEAFF.

The rearrangement links TRBV7-6 to TRBJ2-6; D is unclear. Germline V gene sequence: CDR1 SGHVS, CDR2 FNYEAQ. Deletions cut 1 base from V and 2 bases from J, with 15 bases between. CDR3 length: 18 amino acids. CDR3 bases: TGTGCCAGCAGCTTAGATAGGGCGCGACTGACTGGGGCCAACGTCCTGACTTTC. As protein: CASSLDRARLTGANVLTF.

This clonotype was recorded at least ten times. The rearrangement uses TRBV12-3 or TRBV12-4 and TRBJ1-1; D possibly corresponds to TRBD1 (5 bases). CDR3 length equals 13 residues. Between the trimmed V and J ends, which lost 6 bases and 0 bases, there was a span of 8 bases. CDR3 protein: CASRWGLNTEAFF. In DNA, the CDR3 is TGTGCCAGCAGATGGGGACTGAACACTGAAGCTTTCTTT.

The chain is built from TRBV28 and TRBJ1-4; no definite D call. Germline CDR1 and CDR2: MDHEN and SYDVKM. V was cut by 6 bases and J by 0 bases, with 11 bases left in between. This CDR3 contains 15 residues. CDR3 nucleotide sequence: TGTGCCAGCAGCCAATACAGAACAACTAATGAAAAACTGTTTTTT. Translating it yields CASSQYRTTNEKLFF.

This sequence joins TRBV2 and TRBJ2-2; 10 bases line up with TRBD1. The germline CDR1 and CDR2 sequences are SNHLY and FYNNEI. This CDR3 spans 13 amino acids. V was pared by 6 bases and J by 5 bases, with 0 bases of the junction left unmatched. The CDR3 nucleotides are TGTGCCAGCAGGGGACAGGGGACCGGGGAGCTGTTTTTT. It is translated as CASRGQGTGELFF.

This sequence joins TRBV7-9 and TRBJ2-2; the D is unclear. Germline lookup yields CDR1 SEHNR and CDR2 FQNEAQ (reference sequence). This CDR3 has 15 amino acids. V was cut by 4 bases and J by 8 bases, with 17 bases left in between. The CDR3 spells CASSSIRALGGELFF. The CDR3, as DNA: TGTGCCAGCAGCTCAATCCGGGCCCTGGGAGGGGAGCTGTTTTTT.

Comment on this clonotype: With a much larger clone just one base away, this may be a read error. This rearrangement joins TRBV18 to TRBJ2-5, with TRBD2 as a possible D gene (6 bases). V gave up 2 bases and J gave up 5 bases, with 9 bases separating them. The CDR3 consists of 13 residues. Germline V gene data show CDR1 as KGHSH and CDR2 as LQKENI. CDR3 nucleotides: TGTGCCAGCTCACCATTTGGGGGGGAGACCCAGTACTTC. This encodes CASSPFGGETQYF.

In this sample, this clonotype turned up many times. The chain uses TRBV18 and TRBJ1-2; D remains ambiguous. CDR3 length equals 12 residues. V lost 8 bases to trimming and J lost 3 bases, with 10 bases between them. The germline V gene has CDR1 KGHSH and CDR2 LQKENI. The CDR3 spells CASRGPDYGYTF. The CDR3 DNA is TGTGCCAGCCGCGGACCGGACTATGGCTACACCTTC.

This clonotype was seen ten or more times. The J gene is TRBJ2-1, the V gene TRBV7-3; no clear D. With 4 bases removed from V and 5 bases from J, the gap between germline ends came to 9 bases. Germline values: CDR1 SGHTA, CDR2 FQGTGA. The CDR3 is made up of 13 amino acids. The DNA of the CDR3 is TGTGCCAGCAGCTACGACACCAACAATGAGCAGTTCTTC. The encoded protein is CASSYDTNNEQFF.

This clonotype was recorded at least ten times. The chain combines TRBV7-9 with TRBJ2-1, with D possibly TRBD1 on 6 matching bases. CDR3 length equals 14 residues. The germline V gene encodes CDR1 SEHNR and CDR2 FQNEAQ (reference sequence). The germline V and J ends were trimmed by 3 bases and 6 bases, with 12 bases remaining between them. The CDR3 region is CASSFQGKVNEQFF. The CDR3 DNA is TGTGCCAGCAGCTTCCAGGGGAAGGTCAATGAGCAGTTCTTC.

This chain links TRBV5-6 with TRBJ1-5; D is uncertain. The V end lost 1 base, the J end lost 5 bases, and 10 bases lay between the germline ends. Germline-derived CDR1 and CDR2 are SGHDT and YYEEEE. This CDR3 is built from 14 residues. DNA of the CDR3: TGTGCCAGCAGCTTGTTGACACCCCATCAGCCCCAGCATTTT. It encodes CASSLLTPHQPQHF.

The table lists this clonotype with a few counts. V is TRBV4-1 and J is TRBJ1-1; possibly TRBD1 for D (6 bases). Trimming pared 0 bases from V and 1 base from J, leaving 12 bases between. The CDR3 extends over 16 amino acids. Germline V gives CDR1 MGHRA, CDR2 YSYEKL. For the CDR3, the DNA is TGCGCCAGCAGCCAAGAGCCAGGGGCGGGGAACACTGAAGCTTTCTTT. Encoded protein: CASSQEPGAGNTEAFF.

This clonotype was picked up a small number of times. The J gene is TRBJ2-2, the V gene TRBV2; D is unclear. The CDR3 is 15 amino acids. CDR1 SNHLY and CDR2 FYNNEI come from the germline V gene. Trimming removed 5 bases from V and 0 bases from J, with 10 bases in between. The CDR3 loop is CASSPTRPNTGELFF. The CDR3 DNA reads TGTGCCAGCAGTCCTACAAGACCGAACACCGGGGAGCTGTTTTTT.

The sample holds one count of this clonotype. A read error may explain this, as a much larger clone is one base away. The CDR3 bases are TGCGCCAGCAGCTTGGCCTCCCAGTACATTAGTGAGCAGTACTTC. Its translation: CASSLASQYISEQYF. The chain employs TRBV5-1 and TRBJ2-7; D remains ambiguous. Germline loops: CDR1 SGHRS, CDR2 YFSETQ. Between the trimmed V and J ends, which lost 0 bases and 7 bases, there was a span of 17 bases. There are 15 residues in the CDR3. The full variable domain, with the rest looked up from reference TRBV5-1 and TRBJ2-7, is KAGVTQTPRYLIKTRGQQVTLSCSPISGHRSVSWYQQTPGQGLQFLFEYFSETQRNKGNFPGRFSGRQFSNSRSEMNVSTLELGDSALYLCASSLASQYISEQYFGPGTRLTVT.

With regard to this clonotype: A much larger clone lies one base from this, so it may be a read error. V is TRBV5-1 and J is TRBJ2-1; 10 positions match TRBD2. Germline assignment: CDR1 SGHRS and CDR2 YFSETQ. The CDR3 is 16 residues long. The CDR3 nucleotides are TGCGCCAGCAGCTTGGCCACTAGCGGGGTCTACAATGAGCAGCTCTTC. This translates into CASSLATSGVYNEQLF.